This TCR beta chain stems from a study of metastatic and nonmetastatic thyroid tumors. As concerns this clone: Other DNA sequences of this sample code for an identical CDR3.

No treatment of any kind had been given to any patient before thyroid surgery. Per the germline V gene, CDR1 is SGDLS and CDR2 is YYNGEE. Between the trimmed V and J ends, which lost 8 bases and 3 bases, there was a span of 17 bases. This CDR3 has 15 amino acids. TCRdb re-analyzed the PCR reads through MiXCR. The sample lists under 60,000 clones, approximately 20% occurring once. The sample comprised blood. This sequence was found in a male donor with papillary thyroid cancer or a benign thyroid nodule (not recorded which). Some clones in this sample may be carry-over from other donors' samples. This sequence joins TRBV9 and TRBJ1-4; no reliable D call. The CDR3 sequence is CASSSGMDPNEKLFF. DNA of the CDR3: TGTGCCAGTAGCTCAGGTATGGACCCTAATGAAAAACTGTTTTTT.